The clone carrying this TCR beta chain was seen once. The antigen is unknown. Each patient experienced a relapse that followed autologous stem cell transplantation, and brentuximab vedotin exposure varied. This record comes from a study of PD-1 blockade in classical Hodgkin lymphoma. About the research overall: Nivolumab 3 mg/kg was given intravenously every 2 weeks.

Data came from immunoSEQ multiplex PCR; TCRdb stores just in-frame clones and leaves some out. This table holds 20,000 to 25,000 clones, 60% to 80% found once. This CDR3 has 16 residues. V shed 0 bases and J shed 5 bases, with 15 bases lying between them. Per the germline V gene, CDR1 is SGHKS and CDR2 is YYEKEE (reference sequence). Whole-study results and caveats: The repertoire differences lack a defined cause, possibly disease activity or prior therapy. Patients with a complete response exhibited baseline diversity comparable to newly diagnosed patients. CD4+ TCR diversity rose significantly by C4D1, and CD8+ TCR diversity did not.

The sequence was obtained from a human donor with classical Hodgkin lymphoma. The material was peripheral blood mononuclear cells (PBMCs), obtained at baseline. The rearrangement joins TRBV5-5 to TRBJ1-5; no clear D gene. CDR3 sequence reads: CASSLGAARQDQPQHF. The CDR3 region has the DNA TGTGCCAGCAGCTTGGGGGCCGCGCGTCAGGATCAGCCCCAGCATTTT.